The TCR beta chain described here comes from a study of blood T cell repertoires in COVID-19. In this sample, this clone turned up a few times. Germline values: CDR1 SNHLY, CDR2 FYNNEI. This CDR3 region has 10 residues. The V gene lost 6 bases and the J gene lost 3 bases, with 3 bases spanning the gap. The method was immunoSEQ multiplex PCR; TCRdb's version includes in-frame clones alone and lacks a portion of them. The sample records 85,000 to 130,000 clones, roughly 80% being singletons. Input material: peripheral blood. The TCR originated in a woman older than 75 with active or convalescent COVID-19. This sequence joins TRBV2 and TRBJ2-7; no clear D. CDR3 DNA: TGTGCCAGCAGATACTACGAGCAGTACTTC. Translated, it gives CASRYYEQYF.